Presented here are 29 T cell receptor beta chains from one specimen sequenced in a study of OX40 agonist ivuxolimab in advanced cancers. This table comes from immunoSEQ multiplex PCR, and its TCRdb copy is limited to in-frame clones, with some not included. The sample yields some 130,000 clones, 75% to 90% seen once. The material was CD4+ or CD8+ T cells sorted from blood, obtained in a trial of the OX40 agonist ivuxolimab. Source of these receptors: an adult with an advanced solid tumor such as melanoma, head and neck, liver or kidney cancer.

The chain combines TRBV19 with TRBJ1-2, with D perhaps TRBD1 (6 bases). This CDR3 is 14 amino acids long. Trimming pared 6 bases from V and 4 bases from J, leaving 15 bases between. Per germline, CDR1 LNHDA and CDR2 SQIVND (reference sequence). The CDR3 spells CASSKGDTLYGYTF. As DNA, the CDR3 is TGTGCCAGTAGCAAGGGGGACACTCTCTATGGCTACACCTTC. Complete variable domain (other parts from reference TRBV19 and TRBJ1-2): DGGITQSPKYLFRKEGQNVTLSCEQNLNHDAMYWYRQDPGQGLRLIYYSQIVNDFQKGDIAEGYSVSREKKESFPLTVTSAQKNPTAFYLCASSKGDTLYGYTFGSGTRLTVV.

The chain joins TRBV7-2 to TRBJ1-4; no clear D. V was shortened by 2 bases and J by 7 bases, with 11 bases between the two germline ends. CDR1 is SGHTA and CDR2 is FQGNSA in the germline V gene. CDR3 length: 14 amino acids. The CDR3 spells CASSLSGNSEKLFF. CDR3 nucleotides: TGTGCCAGCAGCTTATCCGGGAACAGTGAAAAACTGTTTTTT.

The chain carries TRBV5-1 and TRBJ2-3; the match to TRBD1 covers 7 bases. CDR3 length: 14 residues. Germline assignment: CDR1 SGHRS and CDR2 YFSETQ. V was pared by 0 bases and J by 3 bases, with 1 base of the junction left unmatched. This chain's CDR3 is CASSLGTGTDTQYF. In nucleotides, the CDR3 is TGCGCCAGCAGCTTGGGGACAGGTACAGATACGCAGTATTTT.

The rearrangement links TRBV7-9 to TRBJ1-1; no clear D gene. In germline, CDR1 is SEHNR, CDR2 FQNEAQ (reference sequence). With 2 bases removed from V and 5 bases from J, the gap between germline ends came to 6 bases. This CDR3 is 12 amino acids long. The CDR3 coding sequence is TGTGCCAGCAGCTTACGAGAGACTGAAGCTTTCTTT. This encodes CASSLRETEAFF.

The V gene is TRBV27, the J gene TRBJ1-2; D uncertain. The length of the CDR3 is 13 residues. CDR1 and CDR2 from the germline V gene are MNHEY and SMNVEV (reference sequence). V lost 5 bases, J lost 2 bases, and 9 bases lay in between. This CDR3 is CASSLRENYGYTF. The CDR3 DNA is TGTGCCAGCAGTCTCCGGGAGAACTATGGCTACACCTTC.

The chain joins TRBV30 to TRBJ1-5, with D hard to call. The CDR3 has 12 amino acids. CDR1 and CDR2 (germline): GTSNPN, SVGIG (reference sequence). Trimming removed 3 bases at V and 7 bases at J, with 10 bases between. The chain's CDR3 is CAWSRGEQPQHF. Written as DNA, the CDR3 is TGTGCCTGGAGCCGGGGAGAACAGCCCCAGCATTTT.

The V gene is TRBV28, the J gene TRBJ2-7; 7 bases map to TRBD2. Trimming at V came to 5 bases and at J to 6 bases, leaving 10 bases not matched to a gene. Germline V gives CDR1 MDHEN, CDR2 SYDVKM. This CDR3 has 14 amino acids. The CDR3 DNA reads TGTGCCAGCAGTCCTCCGAAGCGGGGCCGCGAGCAGTACTTC. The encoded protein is CASSPPKRGREQYF.

The CDR3 sequence is CASSSVNEKLFF. The CDR3 DNA is TGTGCCAGCAGTTCAGTGAATGAAAAACTGTTTTTT. This chain connects TRBV27 to TRBJ1-4; D is uncertain. The CDR3 is 12 amino acids. Germline V CDR1 and CDR2: MNHEY, SMNVEV (reference sequence). Trimming took off 4 bases at V and 5 bases at J, with 5 bases between the two ends.

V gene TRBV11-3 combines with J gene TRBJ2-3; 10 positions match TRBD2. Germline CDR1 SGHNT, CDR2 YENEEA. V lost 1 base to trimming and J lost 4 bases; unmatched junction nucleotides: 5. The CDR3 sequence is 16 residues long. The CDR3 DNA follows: TGTGCCAGCAGCTTAGTCAGCGGGGGGGCCCCAGATACGCAGTATTTT. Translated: CASSLVSGGAPDTQYF.

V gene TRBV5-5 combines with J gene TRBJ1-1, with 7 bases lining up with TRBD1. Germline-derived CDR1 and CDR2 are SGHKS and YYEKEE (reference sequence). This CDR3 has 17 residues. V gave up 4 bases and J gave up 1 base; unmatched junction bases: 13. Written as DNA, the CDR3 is TGTGCCAGCAGCGAAAGGACAGGAACAGGAGGGAACACTGAAGCTTTCTTT. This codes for CASSERTGTGGNTEAFF.

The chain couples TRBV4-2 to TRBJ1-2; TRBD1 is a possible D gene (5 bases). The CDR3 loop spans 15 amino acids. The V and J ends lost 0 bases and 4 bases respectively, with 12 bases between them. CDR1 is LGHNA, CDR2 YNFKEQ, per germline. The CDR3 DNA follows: TGTGCCAGCAGCCAAGAAGAGGGACGGCTCTATGGCTACACCTTC. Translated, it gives CASSQEEGRLYGYTF.

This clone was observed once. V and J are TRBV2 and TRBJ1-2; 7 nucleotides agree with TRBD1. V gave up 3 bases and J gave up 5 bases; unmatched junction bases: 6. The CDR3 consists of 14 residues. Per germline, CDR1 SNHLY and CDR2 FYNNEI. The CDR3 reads CASSEDRRGYGYTF. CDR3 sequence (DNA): TGTGCCAGCAGTGAGGACAGGCGAGGGTATGGCTACACCTTC.

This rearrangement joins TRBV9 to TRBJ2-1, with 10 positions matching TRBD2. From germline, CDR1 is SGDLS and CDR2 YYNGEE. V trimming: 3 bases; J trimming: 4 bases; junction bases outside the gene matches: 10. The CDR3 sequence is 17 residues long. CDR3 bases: TGTGCCAGCAGCGAGGCCCCTGGACTAGCGGCATACAATGAGCAGTTCTTC. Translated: CASSEAPGLAAYNEQFF.

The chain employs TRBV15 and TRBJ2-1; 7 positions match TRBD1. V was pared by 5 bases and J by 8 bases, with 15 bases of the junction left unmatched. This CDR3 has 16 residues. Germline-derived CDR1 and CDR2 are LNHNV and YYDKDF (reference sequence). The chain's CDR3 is CATSLEMGQPGDEQFF. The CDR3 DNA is TGTGCCACCAGCCTGGAGATGGGACAGCCTGGGGATGAGCAGTTCTTC.

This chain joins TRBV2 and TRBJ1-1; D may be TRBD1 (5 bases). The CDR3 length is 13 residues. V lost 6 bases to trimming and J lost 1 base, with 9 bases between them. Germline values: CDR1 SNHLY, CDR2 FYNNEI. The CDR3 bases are TGTGCCAGCAGCCGGGGCTCGAACACTGAAGCTTTCTTT. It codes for CASSRGSNTEAFF.

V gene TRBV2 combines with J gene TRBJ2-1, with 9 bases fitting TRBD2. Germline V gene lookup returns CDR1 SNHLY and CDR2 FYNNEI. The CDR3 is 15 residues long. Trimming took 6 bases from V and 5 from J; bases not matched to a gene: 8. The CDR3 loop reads CASSSMRGGNNEQFF. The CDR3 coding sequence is TGTGCCAGCAGCAGTATGCGGGGGGGGAACAATGAGCAGTTCTTC. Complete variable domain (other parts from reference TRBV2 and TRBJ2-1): EPEVTQTPSHQVTQMGQEVILRCVPISNHLYFYWYRQILGQKVEFLVSFYNNEISEKSEIFDDQFSVERPDGSNFTLKIRSTKLEDSAMYFCASSSMRGGNNEQFFGPGTRLTVL.

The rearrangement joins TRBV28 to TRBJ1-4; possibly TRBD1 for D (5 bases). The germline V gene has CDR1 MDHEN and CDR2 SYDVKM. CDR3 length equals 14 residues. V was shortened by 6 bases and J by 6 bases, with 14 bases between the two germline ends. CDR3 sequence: CASRLSGRYEKLFF. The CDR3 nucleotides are TGTGCCAGCAGGCTCTCAGGGAGATATGAAAAACTGTTTTTT. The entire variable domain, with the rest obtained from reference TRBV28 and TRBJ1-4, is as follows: DVKVTQSSRYLVKRTGEKVFLECVQDMDHENMFWYRQDPGLGLRLIYFSYDVKMKEKGDIPEGYSVSREKKERFSLILESASTNQTSMYLCASRLSGRYEKLFFGSGTQLSVL.

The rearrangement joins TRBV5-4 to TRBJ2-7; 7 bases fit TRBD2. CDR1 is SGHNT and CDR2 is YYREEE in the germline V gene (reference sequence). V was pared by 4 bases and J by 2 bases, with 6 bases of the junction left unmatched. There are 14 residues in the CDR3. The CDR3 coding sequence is TGTGCCAGCAGCCCCCCGGGACTACCCTACGAGCAGTACTTC. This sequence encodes CASSPPGLPYEQYF.

In nucleotides, the CDR3 is TGTGCCAGCAGCTTAGATTTCACTGAGCAGTTCTTC. This sequence encodes CASSLDFTEQFF. This chain links TRBV7-2 with TRBJ2-1; D remains unclear. Germline CDR1 is SGHTA and CDR2 is FQGNSA. The CDR3 covers 12 residues. Trimming removed 1 base at V and 9 bases at J, with 7 bases between.

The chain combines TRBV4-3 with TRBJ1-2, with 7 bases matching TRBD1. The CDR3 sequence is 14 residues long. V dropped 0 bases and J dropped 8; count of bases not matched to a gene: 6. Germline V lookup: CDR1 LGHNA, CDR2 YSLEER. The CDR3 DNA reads TGCGCCAGCAGCCAAGATACAAGGGGGCAAGGCTACACCTTC. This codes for CASSQDTRGQGYTF.

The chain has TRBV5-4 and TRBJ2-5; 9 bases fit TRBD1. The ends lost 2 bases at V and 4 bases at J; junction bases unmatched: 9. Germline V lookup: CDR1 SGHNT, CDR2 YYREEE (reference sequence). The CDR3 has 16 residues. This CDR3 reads CASSFTGTGNGETQYF. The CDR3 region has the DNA TGTGCCAGCAGCTTCACTGGGACAGGGAACGGAGAGACCCAGTACTTC.

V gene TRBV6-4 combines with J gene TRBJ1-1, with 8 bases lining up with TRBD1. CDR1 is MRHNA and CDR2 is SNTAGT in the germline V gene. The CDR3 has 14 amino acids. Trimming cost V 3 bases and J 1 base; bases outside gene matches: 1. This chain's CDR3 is CASSEGQGNTEAFF. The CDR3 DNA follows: TGTGCCAGCAGTGAAGGACAGGGGAACACTGAAGCTTTCTTT.

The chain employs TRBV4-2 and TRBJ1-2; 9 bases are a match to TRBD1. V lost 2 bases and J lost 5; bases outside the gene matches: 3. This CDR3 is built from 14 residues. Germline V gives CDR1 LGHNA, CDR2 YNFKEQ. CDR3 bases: TGTGCCAGCAGCCAAACCGGGACAGGGTATGGCTACACCTTC. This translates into CASSQTGTGYGYTF.

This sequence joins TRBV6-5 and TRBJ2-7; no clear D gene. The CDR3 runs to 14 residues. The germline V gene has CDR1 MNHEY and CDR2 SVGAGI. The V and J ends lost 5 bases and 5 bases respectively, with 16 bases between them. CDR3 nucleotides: TGTGCCAGCAGTAGCAATGGTGTTTACAACGAGCAGTACTTC. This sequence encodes CASSSNGVYNEQYF.

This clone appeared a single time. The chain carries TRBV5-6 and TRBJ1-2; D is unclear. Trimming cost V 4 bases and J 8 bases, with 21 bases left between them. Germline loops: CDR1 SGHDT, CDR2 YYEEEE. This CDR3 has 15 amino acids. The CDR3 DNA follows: TGTGCCAGCAGCCCTGGAGGGCTGGAATCGGCAGGCTACACCTTC. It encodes CASSPGGLESAGYTF.

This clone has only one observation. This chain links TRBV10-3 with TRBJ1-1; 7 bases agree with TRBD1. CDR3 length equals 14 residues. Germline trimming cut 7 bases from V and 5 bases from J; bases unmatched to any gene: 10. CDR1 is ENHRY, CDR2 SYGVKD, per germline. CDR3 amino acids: CAITKRQGDTEAFF. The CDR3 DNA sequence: TGTGCCATCACCAAACGACAGGGTGATACTGAAGCTTTCTTT.

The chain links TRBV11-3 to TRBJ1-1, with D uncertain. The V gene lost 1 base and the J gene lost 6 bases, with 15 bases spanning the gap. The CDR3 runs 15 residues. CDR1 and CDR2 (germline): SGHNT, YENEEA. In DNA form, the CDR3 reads TGTGCCAGCAGCTTAGGTGGTGGACTATCGGCTGAAGCTTTCTTT. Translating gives CASSLGGGLSAEAFF.

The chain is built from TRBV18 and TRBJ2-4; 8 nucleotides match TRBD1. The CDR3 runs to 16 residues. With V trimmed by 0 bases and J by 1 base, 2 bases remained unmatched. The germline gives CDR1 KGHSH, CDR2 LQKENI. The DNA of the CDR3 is TGTGCCAGCTCACCACCGACAGGGGATGCCAAAAACATTCAGTACTTC. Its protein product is CASSPPTGDAKNIQYF.

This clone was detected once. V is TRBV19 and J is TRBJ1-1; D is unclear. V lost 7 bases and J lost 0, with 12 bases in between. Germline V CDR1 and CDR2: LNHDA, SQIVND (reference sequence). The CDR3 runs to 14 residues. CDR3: CASTETVMNTEAFF. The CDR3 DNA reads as TGTGCCAGTACCGAGACCGTCATGAACACTGAAGCTTTCTTT. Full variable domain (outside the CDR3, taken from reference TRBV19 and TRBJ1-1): DGGITQSPKYLFRKEGQNVTLSCEQNLNHDAMYWYRQDPGQGLRLIYYSQIVNDFQKGDIAEGYSVSREKKESFPLTVTSAQKNPTAFYLCASTETVMNTEAFFGQGTRLTVV.